This is a list of T cell receptor beta chains from one sample in a study of vaccination and CD4 T cells after COVID-19. TCRdb fed the PCR reads into MiXCR, producing one record per CDR3 protein. Here the sample spans about 23,000 distinct CDR3 sequences, approximately 41% being singletons. The antigens of these receptors remain unknown. The sequenced sample was CD4+ T cells from blood, cultured in vitro, obtained about 7 months after SARS-CoV-2 vaccination. These receptors all stem from a human donor who had recovered from COVID-19. Both conserved end residues are part of each CDR3. The order of the fields is V gene, J gene, CDR3 protein.

>TRBV20-1|TRBJ2-5
CSAAGQTQETQYF
>TRBV6-1|TRBJ2-5
CAGGGRRIKETQYF
>TRBV7-9|TRBJ2-3
CASSLGWRDDTQYF
>TRBV19|TRBJ1-5
CASTPLDRVRNQPQHF
>TRBV7-9|TRBJ1-5
CASGSNQPQHF
>TRBV20-1|TRBJ2-1
CSAFVNNEQFF
>TRBV15|TRBJ2-7
CAASITGGTYEQYF
>TRBV20-1|TRBJ2-1
CSARDGRVTYNEQFF
>TRBV7-2|TRBJ2-7
CASSLIYEQYF
>TRBV7-2|TRBJ2-4
CARTYSGTAKNIQYF
>TRBV7-9|TRBJ2-1
CASSERFFSDSYNEQFF
>TRBV7-9|TRBJ2-3
CASKKGSDTQYF
>TRBV6-1|TRBJ1-1
CASSERDTEAFF
>TRBV20-1|TRBJ2-3
CSAGLTDTQYF
>TRBV20-1|TRBJ1-2
CSAKDSGGYTF
>TRBV5-1|TRBJ2-2
CASSLFQGNTGELFF
>TRBV20-1|TRBJ2-7
CSASLAYEQYF
>TRBV10-1|TRBJ2-7
CASSEDKSYEQYF
>TRBV7-9|TRBJ1-5
CASTLSSGWEEPQHF
>TRBV25-1|TRBJ2-5
CASSELGTSGQETQYF
>TRBV7-8|TRBJ2-2
CASSSDGLKTGELFF
>TRBV20-1|TRBJ1-1
CSAQGYNEQFFGPGEAFF
>TRBV20-1|TRBJ1-6
CGGQGPYNSPLHF
>TRBV6-5|TRBJ2-3
CASSYEGALWGDTQYF
>TRBV7-9|TRBJ1-1
CASSRRPGTEAFF
>TRBV19|TRBJ1-2
CASRAGVNYGYTF
>TRBV7-6|TRBJ1-1
CASSSRSRGTEAFF
>TRBV6-1|TRBJ2-7
CASSPVGRDYEQYF
>TRBV19|TRBJ2-7
CASSIVAGTSYEQYF
>TRBV20-1|TRBJ2-7
CSAREGAGVYEQYF
>TRBV7-2|TRBJ2-7
CASSLTSGEASYEQYF
>TRBV28|TRBJ1-1
CASILRQKQNTEAFF
>TRBV27|TRBJ2-3
CASRPFNTDTQYF
>TRBV7-9|TRBJ2-3
CASSLAKAYDTQYF
>TRBV20-1|TRBJ2-7
CSARRPGLAKYEQYF
>TRBV28|TRBJ2-7
CASSLFGIEGSYEQYF
>TRBV20-1|TRBJ2-1
CSAPGQGYNEQFF
>TRBV27|TRBJ2-3
CASSLGTSGTDTQYF
>TRBV20-1|TRBJ1-2
CSASGVLSSVYTF
>TRBV20-1|TRBJ2-7
CSASRGAGNEQYF
>TRBV20-1|TRBJ2-1
CSASPPYNEQFF
>TRBV18|TRBJ2-3
CASAILAGRTDTQYF
>TRBV19|TRBJ2-1
CASSDLPSGIANEQFF
>TRBV12-3/TRBV12-4|TRBJ2-7
CASRDRGASYEQYF
>TRBV6-1|TRBJ1-6
CASSQRGGNSPLHF